Following are 20 T cell receptor beta chains from one sample sequenced in a study of T cells in Graves' hyperthyroidism and ophthalmopathy. The source material, RNA transcripts, was used to amplify TCR beta CDR3 regions. The HTBI set primed first-round TCR CDR3 RT-PCR. TCRdb recomputed calls from the multiplex PCR reads with MiXCR, one row per CDR3 protein. Of about 400,000 distinct CDR3 sequences listed, 14% to 15% are singletons. The sequencing input was blood. The receptors originated from a woman aged 30 to 39 with Graves' hyperthyroidism.

This clonotype was recorded at least ten times. This chain links TRBV3-1 with TRBJ1-4; no clear D. Germline V lookup: CDR1 LGHDT, CDR2 YNNKEL (reference sequence). CDR3 length: 16 residues. V gave up 2 bases and J gave up 0 bases, with 10 bases separating them. The CDR3, as DNA: TGTGCCAGCAGCCAACGGGGTAGCGCAACTAATGAAAAACTGTTTTTT. This codes for CASSQRGSATNEKLFF.

This clonotype was seen more than once but under ten times. The V gene is TRBV18, the J gene TRBJ1-3; a weak D match, TRBD1 (5 bases). Germline values: CDR1 KGHSH, CDR2 LQKENI. With 0 bases removed from V and 6 bases from J, the gap between germline ends came to 15 bases. The CDR3 spans 16 residues. The CDR3: CASSPPPKTGANTIYF. As DNA, the CDR3 is TGTGCCAGCTCACCACCCCCCAAAACCGGGGCAAACACCATATATTTT.

V is TRBV9 and J is TRBJ2-3; D is perhaps TRBD2 (6 bases). The CDR3 has 15 amino acids. Between the trimmed V and J ends, which lost 0 bases and 3 bases, there was a span of 11 bases. CDR1 is SGDLS, CDR2 YYNGEE, per germline. The CDR3 region is CASSVAGEITDTQYF. The CDR3 nucleotides read TGTGCCAGCAGCGTAGCGGGAGAGATAACAGATACGCAGTATTTT. Full variable domain (remainder filled in from reference TRBV9 and TRBJ2-3): DSGVTQTPKHLITATGQRVTLRCSPRSGDLSVYWYQQSLDQGLQFLIQYYNGEERAKGNILERFSAQQFPDLHSELNLSSLELGDSALYFCASSVAGEITDTQYFGPGTRLTVL.

V is TRBV5-4 and J is TRBJ2-2; TRBD1 or TRBD2 may be the D gene (5 bases each). The length of the CDR3 is 15 residues. Germline assignment: CDR1 SGHNT and CDR2 YYREEE (reference sequence). The V end was cut by 4 bases, the J end by 7 bases, with 17 bases between. The CDR3 DNA follows: TGTGCCAGCAGCCCCGGGACCAGGGCTTTCGGGGAGCTGTTTTTT. It translates to CASSPGTRAFGELFF.

This clonotype has ten or more counts. V and J are TRBV9 and TRBJ2-7, with a possible D match to TRBD1 (5 bases). Germline V gene data show CDR1 as SGDLS and CDR2 as YYNGEE. V was shortened by 0 bases and J by 3 bases, with 16 bases between the two germline ends. The length of the CDR3 is 16 residues. CDR3 sequence reads: CASSVVPTDFRYEQYF. The CDR3 DNA reads TGTGCCAGCAGCGTAGTCCCGACAGATTTCCGCTACGAGCAGTACTTC.

The V gene is TRBV10-2, the J gene TRBJ1-3; TRBD1 might be the D (5 bases). This CDR3 is 18 amino acids long. The germline V gene has CDR1 WSHSY and CDR2 SAAADI. The V and J ends lost 2 bases and 0 bases respectively, with 17 bases between them. CDR3 residues: CASSEIRGYRSSGNTIYF. The CDR3 region has the DNA TGCGCCAGCAGTGAGATCCGCGGATACAGGAGCTCTGGAAACACCATATATTTT.

The chain combines TRBV15 with TRBJ1-1, with TRBD1 matching over 9 bases. The CDR3 extends over 14 amino acids. Germline CDR1 LNHNV, CDR2 YYDKDF (reference sequence). V lost 5 bases, J lost 11 bases, and 12 bases stayed unmatched. The CDR3 loop is CATSARGQGGEAFF. For the CDR3, the DNA is TGTGCCACCAGCGCCCGGGGACAGGGCGGGGAGGCTTTCTTT.

The V call is TRBV9, the J call TRBJ2-1; 7 bases line up with TRBD2. Per the germline V gene, CDR1 is SGDLS and CDR2 is YYNGEE. The CDR3 totals 14 residues. V shed 0 bases and J 7 bases; nucleotides not matched to a gene: 4. CDR3 sequence: CASSVGGTINEQFF. Here the CDR3 DNA reads TGTGCCAGCAGCGTAGGGGGGACTATTAATGAGCAGTTCTTC.

This clonotype was seen at least ten times. J is TRBJ2-5 and V is TRBV20-1; TRBD2 might be the D (5 bases). Germline loops: CDR1 DFQATT, CDR2 SNEGSKA (reference sequence). Between the trimmed V and J ends, which lost 1 base and 5 bases, there was a span of 20 bases. This CDR3 is 16 amino acids long. CDR3 amino acids: CSARGWVSEGWETQYF. The CDR3 region has the DNA TGCAGTGCTAGAGGTTGGGTTTCAGAGGGTTGGGAGACCCAGTACTTC.

There are many counts of this clonotype. V is TRBV3-1 and J is TRBJ2-3; 11 bases are a match to TRBD2. V lost 4 bases to trimming and J lost 1 base; unmatched junction nucleotides: 4. The CDR3 consists of 16 residues. Germline V gene sequence: CDR1 LGHDT, CDR2 YNNKEL (reference sequence). The CDR3 coding sequence is TGTGCCAGCAGCCCTGTAGCGGGAGGGCGCACAGATACGCAGTATTTT. Amino acids: CASSPVAGGRTDTQYF.

The chain is built from TRBV28 and TRBJ1-1, with a weak D call TRBD1 (5 bases). V was clipped by 5 bases and J by 5 bases, with 15 bases between them. Germline CDR1 is MDHEN and CDR2 is SYDVKM. The CDR3 is 14 residues long. The CDR3 loop reads CASSETQETTEAFF. The CDR3 DNA reads TGTGCCAGCAGTGAGACACAGGAAACAACTGAAGCTTTCTTT.

This clonotype has at least ten counts. The chain employs TRBV27 and TRBJ2-2, with D possibly being TRBD1 or TRBD2 (6 bases each). CDR1 and CDR2 from the germline V gene are MNHEY and SMNVEV (reference sequence). The CDR3 extends over 18 amino acids. V lost 2 bases and J 0 bases, leaving 16 bases between the germline ends. The CDR3 sequence: CASSLNDGGHSNTGELFF. The CDR3 DNA sequence: TGTGCCAGCAGTTTAAATGACGGGGGACATTCGAACACCGGGGAGCTGTTTTTT.

This clonotype was counted many times. This chain links TRBV7-8 with TRBJ1-2; D unresolved. Germline V gene data show CDR1 as SGHVS and CDR2 as FQNEAQ. This CDR3 region has 16 residues. V dropped 4 bases and J dropped 0 bases, with 15 bases sitting between them. The CDR3 bases are TGTGCCAGCAGCTCGGCTCGGAAAGGCGCTAACTATGGCTACACCTTC. This codes for CASSSARKGANYGYTF.

In its sample, this clonotype was seen many times. The genes are TRBV18 and TRBJ2-7, with TRBD1 matching over 12 bases. Unmatched junction bases numbered 8, after V lost 4 bases and J lost 7 bases. The CDR3 is 15 residues long. Germline V gene lookup returns CDR1 KGHSH and CDR2 LQKENI. The CDR3 region is CASSRLGQGASEQYF. CDR3 nucleotides: TGTGCCAGCTCACGCCTGGGACAGGGGGCGAGTGAGCAGTACTTC.

This chain uses TRBV28 with TRBJ2-7, with 12 bases that match TRBD1. Unmatched junction bases numbered 13, after V lost 6 bases and J lost 7 bases. This CDR3 has 16 residues. In germline, CDR1 is MDHEN, CDR2 SYDVKM. The CDR3 coding sequence is TGTGCCAGCAGATGGGGCACCGGGACAGGGGGCGGGGAGCAGTACTTC. Amino acids: CASRWGTGTGGGEQYF.

This clonotype occurred a few times. The chain employs TRBV25-1 and TRBJ1-6, with D unresolved. V lost 6 bases and J 8 bases, leaving 14 bases between the germline ends. The CDR3 runs 14 residues. Germline V gene sequence: CDR1 MGHDK, CDR2 SYGVNS. The CDR3 is CASRGYKEDSPLHF. The DNA for the CDR3 is TGTGCCAGCAGGGGGTATAAGGAAGATTCACCCCTCCACTTT. Full variable domain (rest looked up from reference TRBV25-1 and TRBJ1-6): EADIYQTPRYLVIGTGKKITLECSQTMGHDKMYWYQQDPGMELHLIHYSYGVNSTEKGDLSSESTVSRIRTEHFPLTLESARPSHTSQYLCASRGYKEDSPLHFGNGTRLTVT.

The chain has TRBV19 and TRBJ1-1; 11 nucleotides align to TRBD1. Trimming removed 7 bases from V and 4 bases from J; junction bases left unmatched: 17. The germline V gene encodes CDR1 LNHDA and CDR2 SQIVND (reference sequence). This CDR3 has 18 residues. CDR3 DNA sequence: TGTGCCAGTAAAGTTAGTTGGACAGGGGGCGTGCGGGTCACTGAAGCTTTCTTT. Protein sequence: CASKVSWTGGVRVTEAFF.

The V and J genes are TRBV10-3 and TRBJ1-3; no clear D. Trimming removed 4 bases at V and 2 bases at J, with 6 bases between. The CDR3 covers 13 residues. Germline CDR1 and CDR2: ENHRY and SYGVKD. DNA for the CDR3: TGTGCCATCAGTGCGGGCCCTGGAAACACCATATATTTT. Residues: CAISAGPGNTIYF.

Many counts were recorded for this clonotype. The V gene is TRBV20-1, the J gene TRBJ1-5, with D unresolved. Between the trimmed V and J ends, which lost 1 base and 2 bases, there was a span of 12 bases. Germline V lookup: CDR1 DFQATT, CDR2 SNEGSKA (reference sequence). This CDR3 has 15 residues. The DNA of the CDR3 is TGCAGTGCTAGAGTTCTTACCCTGGGCAATCAGCCCCAGCATTTT. Translating it yields CSARVLTLGNQPQHF.

The chain has TRBV19 and TRBJ2-2; 10 bases are shared with TRBD1. With V trimmed by 7 bases and J by 7 bases, 6 bases remained unmatched. Looked up from germline, CDR1 is LNHDA and CDR2 is SQIVND (reference sequence). The CDR3 is 14 residues long. The CDR3 loop is CASIVTGGHGELFF. CDR3 in DNA: TGTGCCAGTATTGTGACAGGGGGCCACGGGGAGCTGTTTTTT.